The 27 T cell receptor beta chains in this list originate from one sample, sequenced in a study of technical replicates of blood from a few donors. Profiling relied on immunoSEQ multiplex PCR, and the TCRdb table lists in-frame clones only, not all of them. The repertoire consists of roughly 79,000 clones, with roughly 95% occurring once and the leading ten covering about 0.36%. Sequencing input: T cells isolated from PBMCs. The source of these receptors is a human donor in good health.

The rearrangement links TRBV4-3 to TRBJ1-2; D is undetermined. The CDR3 totals 14 residues. The V end was cut by 1 base, the J end by 6 bases, with 12 bases between. Germline CDR1 and CDR2: LGHNA and YSLEER. The CDR3 reads CASSQVSGRDGYTF. The CDR3 nucleotides read TGCGCCAGCAGCCAAGTCTCTGGGAGGGATGGCTACACCTTC.

Written as DNA, the CDR3 is TGTGCCAGCAGCTTGTCTGGGGGAGGTTTCACCATATATTTT. Protein: CASSLSGGGFTIYF. The chain joins TRBV7-2 to TRBJ1-3, with D maybe TRBD1 (5 bases). The CDR3 runs to 14 residues. V was cut by 3 bases and J by 9 bases, with 15 bases left in between. CDR1 is SGHTA, CDR2 FQGNSA, per germline.

This clone was observed a handful of times. The chain recombines TRBV28 with TRBJ1-1, with 8 bases identical to TRBD1. The CDR3 is 16 residues long. Germline V lookup: CDR1 MDHEN, CDR2 SYDVKM. V shed 5 bases and J 0 bases; nucleotides not matched to a gene: 8. The CDR3 protein is CASSRRGRRVNTEAFF. The DNA of the CDR3 is TGTGCCAGCAGTCGCAGGGGGCGGCGCGTGAACACTGAAGCTTTCTTT.

This clone is a singleton in its sample. The chain joins TRBV27 to TRBJ2-5; no clear D gene. V lost 4 bases and J lost 7, with 10 bases in between. The CDR3 contains 12 residues. From germline, CDR1 is MNHEY and CDR2 SMNVEV (reference sequence). Here the CDR3 reads CASSSSPGTQYF. Here the CDR3 DNA reads TGTGCCAGCAGTTCCTCCCCGGGGACCCAGTACTTC.

The chain couples TRBV18 to TRBJ1-5, with 10 bases lining up with TRBD1. The CDR3 consists of 16 residues. V lost 4 bases and J lost 3; bases outside the gene matches: 6. Germline CDR1 and CDR2: KGHSH and LQKENI. CDR3 in amino acids: CASSLTGGADNQPQHF. The CDR3, as DNA: TGTGCCAGCTCACTGACAGGGGGCGCAGACAATCAGCCCCAGCATTTT.

The chain couples TRBV5-1 to TRBJ1-1; a possible D gene is TRBD1 (6 bases). V was pared by 4 bases and J by 2 bases, with 18 bases between. Germline CDR1 reads SGHRS; CDR2 reads YFSETQ. CDR3 length: 16 amino acids. CDR3 protein: CASSPEAGTQNTEAFF. In DNA, the CDR3 is TGCGCCAGCAGCCCGGAAGCCGGGACACAAAACACTGAAGCTTTCTTT.

The chain recombines TRBV6-1 with TRBJ1-3; D remains ambiguous. Germline-derived CDR1 and CDR2 are MNHNS and SASEGT. The CDR3 extends over 13 amino acids. V was cut by 2 bases and J by 7 bases, with 9 bases left in between. CDR3 in DNA: TGTGCCAGCAGTGAACATAGCCCCAACACCATATATTTT. It codes for CASSEHSPNTIYF.

The chain carries TRBV27 and TRBJ2-7; the D gene is possibly TRBD1 (5 bases). The germline gives CDR1 MNHEY, CDR2 SMNVEV (reference sequence). V lost 2 bases and J lost 4, with 24 bases in between. This CDR3 comprises 18 residues. The CDR3, as DNA: TGTGCCAGCAGTTTAAAAGGGGTGCCCCTCTCCCCCTCGTACGAGCAGTACTTC. Translation: CASSLKGVPLSPSYEQYF.

The rearrangement uses TRBV4-3 and TRBJ2-7; 7 nucleotides match TRBD2. Germline V gene sequence: CDR1 LGHNA, CDR2 YSLEER. The CDR3 contains 16 residues. V dropped 2 bases and J dropped 4; count of bases not matched to a gene: 11. The CDR3 loop is CASSQHPTSKGYEQYF. The DNA of the CDR3 is TGCGCCAGCAGCCAACATCCGACTAGCAAGGGGTACGAGCAGTACTTC.

This chain connects TRBV6-1 to TRBJ1-3, with D tentatively TRBD1 (6 bases). Trimming stripped 4 bases from V and 4 bases from J, with 14 bases between. Germline assignment: CDR1 MNHNS and CDR2 SASEGT. There are 15 residues in the CDR3. CDR3 in DNA: TGTGCCAGCAGTGGAGTCTGGACAGACGGAAACACCATATATTTT. Translated, it gives CASSGVWTDGNTIYF.

The chain uses TRBV25-1 and TRBJ2-3; TRBD2 agrees at 11 bases. From germline, CDR1 is MGHDK and CDR2 SYGVNS. The CDR3 consists of 16 residues. The V and J ends lost 2 bases and 3 bases, in that order; junction bases with no gene match: 4. CDR3 amino acids: CASSERASGRTDTQYF. DNA of the CDR3: TGTGCCAGCAGTGAACGGGCTAGCGGGAGGACAGATACGCAGTATTTT.

The chain links TRBV6-1 to TRBJ2-1; 10 bases are shared with TRBD2. The germline gives CDR1 MNHNS, CDR2 SASEGT. The junction had 7 bases not matched to a gene; V was cut back by 6 bases and J by 5 bases. The length of the CDR3 is 15 residues. CDR3 sequence (DNA): TGTGCCAGCAGCTACCTAGCGGGAGCTAACAATGAGCAGTTCTTC. The encoded protein is CASSYLAGANNEQFF.

This clone was found once. This chain uses TRBV27 with TRBJ1-5; a weak D match, TRBD1 (6 bases). The CDR3 is 15 amino acids. Between the trimmed V and J ends, which lost 6 bases and 0 bases, there was a span of 12 bases. The germline V gene encodes CDR1 MNHEY and CDR2 SMNVEV (reference sequence). CDR3 protein: CASRPGTLSNQPQHF. DNA of the CDR3: TGTGCCAGCAGACCCGGGACACTTAGCAATCAGCCCCAGCATTTT.

This chain links TRBV14 with TRBJ1-2; possible D gene TRBD1, 5 bases. This CDR3 region has 13 residues. Trimming shortened V by 4 bases and J by 6 bases, and 12 bases separated the two germline ends. Germline V gene data show CDR1 as SGHDN and CDR2 as FVKESK. The CDR3 nucleotides read TGTGCCAGCAGCCCGTCAGGGTGGGATGGCTACACCTTC. This encodes CASSPSGWDGYTF.

This chain links TRBV11-1 with TRBJ2-2; 12 nucleotides agree with TRBD2. Germline V lookup: CDR1 SGHAT, CDR2 FQDESV (reference sequence). V lost 5 bases to trimming and J lost 7 bases; unmatched junction nucleotides: 5. The CDR3 is made up of 15 amino acids. CDR3 amino acids: CASSEGTSGYGELFF. The CDR3 nucleotides read TGTGCCAGCAGCGAAGGGACTAGCGGGTACGGGGAGCTGTTTTTT. Full variable domain (missing parts from reference TRBV11-1 and TRBJ2-2): EAEVAQSPRYKITEKSQAVAFWCDPISGHATLYWYRQILGQGPELLVQFQDESVVDDSQLPKDRFSAERLKGVDSTLKIQPAELGDSAMYLCASSEGTSGYGELFFGEGSRLTVL.

The chain couples TRBV10-3 to TRBJ2-5; TRBD2 is a possible D gene (5 bases). The CDR3 covers 14 residues. CDR1 is ENHRY and CDR2 is SYGVKD in the germline V gene. V shed 0 bases and J shed 3 bases, with 8 bases lying between them. Here the CDR3 DNA reads TGTGCCATCAGTGAGTCGGCCGGGGAAGAGACCCAGTACTTC. It yields the protein CAISESAGEETQYF.

This CDR3 reads CASSSQGYGEKLFF. CDR3 DNA: TGTGCCAGCAGCTCTCAGGGTTATGGAGAAAAACTGTTTTTT. This chain uses TRBV9 with TRBJ1-4; D possibly corresponds to TRBD1 (5 bases). This CDR3 has 14 residues. V was shortened by 4 bases and J by 8 bases, with 15 bases between the two germline ends. Germline CDR1 is SGDLS and CDR2 is YYNGEE.

This rearrangement joins TRBV9 to TRBJ2-7; possibly TRBD2 for D (7 bases). Deletions cut 3 bases from V and 4 bases from J, with 17 bases between. Germline loops: CDR1 SGDLS, CDR2 YYNGEE. This CDR3 is built from 15 residues. The DNA for the CDR3 is TGTGCCAGCAGCGAGGGGGGGACTACGAGGTACGAGCAGTACTTC. This gives the protein CASSEGGTTRYEQYF.

The count of this clone is one. The chain has TRBV6-1 and TRBJ2-5; possibly TRBD1 for D (7 bases). Trimming left V 5 bases short and J 5 bases short, with 15 bases between. Per the germline V gene, CDR1 is MNHNS and CDR2 is SASEGT. The CDR3 has 14 amino acids. The CDR3 DNA reads as TGTGCCAGCAGTTTGGAGGGGGCTGGGGAGACCCAGTACTTC. Translation: CASSLEGAGETQYF.

The V and J genes are TRBV11-3 and TRBJ1-5; the D is unclear. Looked up from germline, CDR1 is SGHNT and CDR2 is YENEEA. Between the trimmed V and J ends, which lost 3 bases and 4 bases, there was a span of 4 bases. The CDR3 runs to 12 residues. The CDR3 nucleotides read TGTGCCAGCAGCTTGGCTAATCAGCCCCAGCATTTT. It yields the protein CASSLANQPQHF. Complete variable domain (other parts from reference TRBV11-3 and TRBJ1-5): EAGVVQSPRYKIIEKKQPVAFWCNPISGHNTLYWYLQNLGQGPELLIRYENEEAVDDSQLPKDRFSAERLKGVDSTLKIQPAELGDSAVYLCASSLANQPQHFGDGTRLSIL.

This clone is a singleton in its sample. The chain joins TRBV7-9 to TRBJ2-7; 10 bases match TRBD1. The CDR3 is 15 amino acids. CDR1 is SEHNR and CDR2 is FQNEAQ in the germline V gene (reference sequence). Trimming took 3 bases from V and 7 from J; bases not matched to a gene: 9. CDR3: CASSFRRDRGEEQYF. In nucleotides, the CDR3 is TGTGCCAGCAGCTTCCGCCGGGACAGGGGTGAAGAGCAGTACTTC.

The gene calls are TRBV9 and TRBJ2-3; possible D gene TRBD1, 5 bases. CDR1 and CDR2 (germline): SGDLS, YYNGEE. This CDR3 comprises 16 residues. Trimming took off 2 bases at V and 2 bases at J, with 15 bases between the two ends. DNA of the CDR3: TGTGCCAGCAGCGTTTATGCCGCAGGGCCCACAGATACGCAGTATTTT. Translating it yields CASSVYAAGPTDTQYF.

This chain joins TRBV5-1 and TRBJ2-3; 8 positions match TRBD2. The CDR3 runs to 15 residues. With 1 base clipped from V and 4 bases from J, the junction kept 5 bases outside the gene matches. Germline assignment: CDR1 SGHRS and CDR2 YFSETQ. The CDR3 DNA sequence: TGCGCCAGCAGCTTGAGCGGGACTAGGTCAGATACGCAGTATTTT. This sequence encodes CASSLSGTRSDTQYF.

The chain has TRBV5-1 and TRBJ2-3, with TRBD2 matching 10 bases. The CDR3 loop spans 18 amino acids. Germline V gene data show CDR1 as SGHRS and CDR2 as YFSETQ. Unmatched junction bases numbered 15, after V lost 3 bases and J lost 5 bases. The CDR3 is CASSSIPSGSYVGDTQYF. CDR3 DNA sequence: TGCGCCAGCAGCTCAATCCCTAGCGGGAGTTATGTAGGAGATACGCAGTATTTT. Based on the CDR3 plus reference TRBV5-1 and TRBJ2-3, the full variable domain is KAGVTQTPRYLIKTRGQQVTLSCSPISGHRSVSWYQQTPGQGLQFLFEYFSETQRNKGNFPGRFSGRQFSNSRSEMNVSTLELGDSALYLCASSSIPSGSYVGDTQYFGPGTRLTVL.

The V and J genes are TRBV29-1 and TRBJ2-7, with D maybe TRBD2 (5 bases). The V gene's germline CDR1 is SQVTM and CDR2 ANQGSEA. The CDR3 is 13 residues long. The V end lost 1 base, the J end lost 5 bases, and 12 bases lay between the germline ends. CDR3 sequence: CSVEVRTRDEQYF. In DNA form, the CDR3 reads TGCAGCGTTGAAGTTAGGACTCGGGACGAGCAGTACTTC.

J is TRBJ2-7 and V is TRBV10-2; 8 positions match TRBD1. Trimming took 7 bases from V and 2 from J; bases not matched to a gene: 4. There are 13 residues in the CDR3. The germline V gene encodes CDR1 WSHSY and CDR2 SAAADI. The CDR3 spells CASKTGATYEQYF. The CDR3 region has the DNA TGCGCCAGCAAGACAGGGGCTACCTACGAGCAGTACTTC.

This rearrangement joins TRBV29-1 to TRBJ1-1; 8 positions agree with TRBD1. Losses at the gene ends were 6 bases for V and 7 bases for J; bases not matched to a gene: 10. Germline CDR1 and CDR2: SQVTM and ANQGSEA. This CDR3 region has 13 residues. The CDR3: CSVEIATGGEAFF. As DNA, the CDR3 is TGCAGCGTCGAAATAGCTACAGGGGGTGAAGCTTTCTTT.